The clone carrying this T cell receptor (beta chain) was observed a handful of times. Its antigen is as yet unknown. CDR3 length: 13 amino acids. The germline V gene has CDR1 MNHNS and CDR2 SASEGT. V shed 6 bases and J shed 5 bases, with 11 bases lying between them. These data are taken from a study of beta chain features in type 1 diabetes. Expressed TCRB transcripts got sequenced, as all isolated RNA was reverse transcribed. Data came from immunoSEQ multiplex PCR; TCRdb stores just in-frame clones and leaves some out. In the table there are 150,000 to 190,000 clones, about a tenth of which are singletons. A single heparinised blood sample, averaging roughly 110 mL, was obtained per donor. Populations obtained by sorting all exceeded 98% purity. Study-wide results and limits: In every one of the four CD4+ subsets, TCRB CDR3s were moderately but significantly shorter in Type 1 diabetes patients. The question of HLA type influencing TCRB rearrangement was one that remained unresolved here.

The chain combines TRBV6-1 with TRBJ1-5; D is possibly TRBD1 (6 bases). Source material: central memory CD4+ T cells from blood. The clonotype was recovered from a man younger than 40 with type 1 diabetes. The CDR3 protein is CASSQDSYQPQHF. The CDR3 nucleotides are TGTGCCAGCAGCCAGGACAGCTATCAGCCCCAGCATTTT.